This TCR beta chain came from a study of OX40 agonist ivuxolimab in advanced cancers. Concerning the study at large: The costimulatory receptor OX40 (CD134) was targeted by ivuxolimab, a fully human IgG2 agonistic monoclonal antibody. The paper reports the monotherapy dose-escalation portion (N of about 54 patients) of the phase I ivuxolimab trial. Partial responses were achieved by three dose-escalation patients, of whom one had hepatocellular carcinoma and two had cutaneous melanoma. Patients were allowed to have had prior anti-PD-1, anti-PD-L1 or anti-CTLA-4 therapy, and 40% of the dose-escalation patients had previously received checkpoint inhibitors. The dose-escalation cohort was 82.7% male with a mean age of roughly 62 years, ranging from roughly 20 to 80. Peripheral TCRbeta sequencing was intended to test whether TCR sequence diversity was altered and clonal T-cell expansion was caused by ivuxolimab. Of the approximately 50 dose-escalation patients, hepatocellular carcinoma was present in around 20, melanoma in around 15, renal cell carcinoma in 9 and head and neck cancer in 9. Intravenous ivuxolimab was administered to patients every 2 weeks at six dose levels: 0.01, 0.1, 0.3, 1.5, 3 and 10 mg/kg. Study-wide findings and limitations: At doses of 0.1 to 3.0 mg/kg, clonal expansion of both CD4+ and CD8+ T cells in blood was seen between baseline and week 6. In partial responders in the 0.1-3.0 mg/kg groups, normalized peripheral clonal expansion was found to be among the lowest, especially among CD8+ T cells. Low levels of normalized T-cell clonal expansion were also seen in some nonresponding patients. After ivuxolimab, expanded clones were on average more numerous among CD8+ T cells than among CD4+ T cells. Antigen specificity was not determined for the clonally expanded peripheral T cells.

To note about this clone: Its antigen specificity is not known. No base-level quality is on record; no much larger clone is a single base apart.

Patients with a history of autoimmune disease or receiving systemic immunosuppression were excluded from the trial. Peripheral blood for TCR sequencing was drawn from every dose cohort at baseline, at cycle 4 day 1 and at cycle 7 day 1. The samples were drawn from a first-in-human, open-label, multicenter phase I dose-escalation trial of ivuxolimab. Adults with locally advanced or metastatic melanoma, renal cell carcinoma, hepatocellular carcinoma or head and neck squamous cell carcinoma were enrolled in the trial. Before TCR sequencing, CD4+ and CD8+ T cells were separately sorted from peripheral blood. Genomic DNA was extracted from sorted cells for sequencing of the TCRbeta CDR3 region. The immunoSEQ Assay was used for sequencing of TCRbeta CDR3 regions. The source is immuneACCESS, and TCRdb retained only in-frame sequences with V and J called. Part of the clones is not carried over; for the studies checked, unresolved V genes explain less than half of this, and the remainder is unexplained. Here the sample has about 81,000 clones; about 86% occur a single time. The ten largest clones represent over 5% of the sample.

The receptor was isolated from an adult with an advanced solid tumor such as melanoma, head and neck, liver or kidney cancer. This specimen consisted of CD4+ or CD8+ T cells sorted from blood, obtained in a trial of the OX40 agonist ivuxolimab.

Read as DNA, the sequence is TGTGCCGGGACGGGGGATCGGACTGAAGCTTTCTTT. Protein translation: CAGTGDRTEAFF. The V gene is TRBV30 and the J gene is TRBJ1-1; the D region possibly corresponds to TRBD1 (5 bases align). The junction shows trimming of 8 bases on V and 5 bases on J, plus 15 bases between the germline ends. Counted from cysteine to phenylalanine, this CDR3 has 12 amino acids. This entry keeps only the CDR3 DNA: 36 bases, framed from base 1. CDR1 and CDR2 (GTSNPN, SVGIG) derive from the germline V gene (reference sequence).